The 8 T cell receptor beta chains presented below share a single source sample, sequenced in a study of molecular identifiers for immune sequencing clone quantification. TCRdb reanalysed the PCR reads using MiXCR and keeps one entry per CDR3 protein. The table shows about 100,000 distinct CDR3 sequences, with roughly 38% occurring only once. The sample was naive CD8+ T cells from blood, with Jurkat cell RNA spiked in. This sample's subset: FACS-sorted CD8+CD4-CCR7+CD45RA+ naive T cells. These receptors all stem from a human donor in good health. Some libraries in this study had Jurkat cell RNA spiked in.

In its sample, this clonotype was seen a few times. The chain combines TRBV21-1 with TRBJ2-3; the D segment call TRBD1 is taken from the table without a DNA check. TRBV21-1 represents a pseudogene. This CDR3 region has 18 residues. CDR3 coding DNA: TGTGCCAGCAGCAAATTGGCAGGGGATGAGACTAGCACAGATACGCAGTATTTT. Translation: CASSKLAGDETSTDTQYF.

This clonotype was seen many times. J is TRBJ2-3 and V is TRBV18; TRBD1 matches at 8 bases. This CDR3 comprises 16 residues. The V gene's germline CDR1 is KGHSH and CDR2 LQKENI. The V gene end was trimmed by 1 base and the J gene end by 5 bases; junction bases not matched to a gene: 8. The CDR3 sequence is CASSPRRTGLLDTQYF. The CDR3 DNA follows: TGTGCCAGCTCACCACGCCGGACAGGGTTACTAGATACGCAGTATTTT. Full variable domain (remainder filled in from reference TRBV18 and TRBJ2-3): NAGVMQNPRHLVRRRGQEARLRCSPMKGHSHVYWYRQLPEEGLKFMVYLQKENIIDESGMPKERFSAEFPKEGPSILRIQQVVRGDSAAYFCASSPRRTGLLDTQYFGPGTRLTVL.

Of note for this clonotype: Because it lacks the conserved phenylalanine or tryptophan at the end, this CDR3 is likely a read error. The rearrangement uses TRBV5-6 and TRBJ2-2; tentative D call: TRBD2 (6 bases). Germline V gene lookup returns CDR1 SGHDT and CDR2 YYEEEE. The CDR3 spans 15 residues. CDR3 amino acids: CASGLDYLGTGELFI. The CDR3 bases are TGTGCCAGCGGCTTGGACTACTTAGGCACCGGGGAGCTGTTTATT.

Of note for this clonotype: Just one base apart from a much larger clone, this may be a read error. This is likely a read error, given that the CDR3 carries no conserved phenylalanine or tryptophan at its end. This chain connects TRBV2 to TRBJ2-3, with 8 bases identical to TRBD1. The CDR3 extends over 12 amino acids. Per the germline V gene, CDR1 is SNHLY and CDR2 is FYNNEI. Trimming removed 7 bases from V and 4 bases from J; junction bases left unmatched: 1. DNA for the CDR3: TGTGCCAGCACACAGGGGGCAGATACGCAGTATCTT. It translates to CASTQGADTQYL.

With regard to this clonotype: This may be a read error, as it is one base from a much larger clone. This likely comes from a read error, as the CDR3 has no conserved phenylalanine or tryptophan at its end. J is TRBJ2-2 and V is TRBV24-1; possible D gene TRBD1, 5 bases. The V gene lost 0 bases and the J gene lost 6 bases, with 13 bases spanning the gap. CDR3 length: 16 residues. CDR1 KGHDR and CDR2 SFDVKD come from the germline V gene. The CDR3 region is CATSDLTGSKSGELFL. Written as DNA, the CDR3 is TGTGCCACCAGTGATTTGACAGGATCAAAGTCCGGGGAGCTGTTTCTT.

This chain links TRBV28 with TRBJ2-7, with D perhaps TRBD1 (6 bases). The V gene lost 6 bases and the J gene lost 2 bases, with 17 bases spanning the gap. Germline-derived CDR1 and CDR2 are MDHEN and SYDVKM. The CDR3 is 15 residues long. CDR3 nucleotides: TGTGCCAGCAGCCGCCCCTTCGACAGGACCTACGAGCAGTACTTC. Amino acid sequence: CASSRPFDRTYEQYF.

This clonotype was detected only a few times. The chain combines TRBV9 with TRBJ2-2; no firm D call. V shed 4 bases and J shed 8 bases, with 9 bases lying between them. Germline CDR1 is SGDLS and CDR2 is YYNGEE. The CDR3 contains 12 residues. The CDR3 bases are TGTGCCAGCAGCTTTTCTATGGGGGAGCTGTTTTTT. This encodes CASSFSMGELFF.

Comments on this clonotype: With a much larger clone just one base away, this may be a read error. No conserved phenylalanine or tryptophan ends this CDR3, so it is likely a read error. The chain has TRBV6-5 and TRBJ2-7, with D perhaps matching TRBD1 (5 bases). CDR1 is MNHEY, CDR2 SVGAGI, per germline. This CDR3 region has 17 residues. V dropped 4 bases and J dropped 2 bases, with 21 bases sitting between them. CDR3 in DNA: TGTGCCAGCAGTTCCCTTGGGGTGAGACAACAGGCCTACGAGCAGTACATC. Its translation: CASSSLGVRQQAYEQYI.